This T cell receptor beta chain was recorded in a study of shared clonotypes between healthy human individuals. Germline CDR1 is MNHNS and CDR2 is SASEGT. The CDR3 covers 13 residues. Trimming pared 8 bases from V and 5 bases from J, leaving 15 bases between. Genomic DNA (from each subset) was split evenly across several immunoSEQ plates. TCRdb's copy holds only in-frame clones and misses some; the assay was immunoSEQ multiplex PCR. Of about 530,000 clones listed, around 79% are singletons. The sample was PBMCs. The V gene is TRBV6-1, the J gene TRBJ2-5; the D gene is possibly TRBD2 (5 bases). This receptor was taken from a woman between 40 and 55 years old in good health. Some clones in this sample may be carry-over from other donors' samples. In nucleotides, the CDR3 is TGTGCCAGCGGAACGGCCTCGGGGGAGACCCAGTACTTC. This encodes CASGTASGETQYF.